This T cell receptor (beta chain) was sequenced for a study of chemoradiotherapy in HPV16-positive cancers. At the level of the study: Functional T-cell assays on a couple of HPV16-positive patients' cells defined candidate HPV-specific clones and common TCR motifs.

This CDR3 contains 14 residues. The germline V gene has CDR1 MNHEY and CDR2 SMNVEV (reference sequence). V was cut by 2 bases and J by 6 bases, with 11 bases left in between. Repeated repertoire sampling spanned the course of chemoradiotherapy. This table comes from immunoSEQ multiplex PCR, and its TCRdb copy is limited to in-frame clones, with some not included. The table shows 3,500 to 4,500 clones, with about two thirds occurring only once. The chain is built from TRBV27 and TRBJ1-5, with D possibly being TRBD1 (5 bases). The TCR sequence derives from a human donor with HPV-associated anogenital cancer. Material: tumor tissue, obtained from a patient who underwent chemoradiotherapy. CDR3 residues: CASSLDSPTQPQHF. The DNA for the CDR3 is TGTGCCAGCAGTTTAGACAGCCCCACTCAGCCCCAGCATTTT.